These 14 T cell receptor beta chains originate from one sample sequenced in a study of OX40 agonist ivuxolimab in advanced cancers. Repertoires were generated with immunoSEQ multiplex PCR, while TCRdb's copy carries only in-frame clones and drops some. This sample has approximately 49,000 clones, with 80% to 90% found just once. The sample was CD4+ or CD8+ T cells sorted from blood, taken in a trial of the OX40 agonist ivuxolimab. The source is an adult with an advanced solid tumor such as melanoma, head and neck, liver or kidney cancer.

The chain couples TRBV19 to TRBJ2-1, with TRBD1 identical over 10 bases. Germline-derived CDR1 and CDR2 are LNHDA and SQIVND (reference sequence). V trimming: 1 base; J trimming: 7 bases; junction bases outside the gene matches: 7. CDR3 length equals 16 residues. The CDR3 is CASSIGTGGRLNEQFF. For the CDR3, the DNA is TGTGCCAGTAGTATAGGGACAGGGGGTCGATTGAATGAGCAGTTCTTC.

The rearrangement joins TRBV7-9 to TRBJ2-5; tentative D call: TRBD2 (5 bases). Germline lookup yields CDR1 SEHNR and CDR2 FQNEAQ (reference sequence). V lost 6 bases to trimming and J lost 4 bases, with 9 bases between them. The CDR3 is 12 amino acids. Written as DNA, the CDR3 is TGTGCCAGCAGAGGACTCCTAGAGACCCAGTACTTC. This encodes CASRGLLETQYF.

The chain uses TRBV27 and TRBJ2-1; 7 positions agree with TRBD2. After removal of 5 bases from V and 12 bases from J, the junction contained 7 bases not matched to a gene. This CDR3 comprises 12 residues. CDR1 is MNHEY and CDR2 is SMNVEV in the germline V gene (reference sequence). CDR3 bases: TGTGCCAGCAGTGATCCGGGACTACCGCAGTTCTTC. It codes for CASSDPGLPQFF.

The chain carries TRBV19 and TRBJ2-7; TRBD1 matches 9 bases. Per germline, CDR1 LNHDA and CDR2 SQIVND (reference sequence). After removal of 5 bases from V and 2 bases from J, the junction contained 4 bases not matched to a gene. The CDR3 is 14 residues long. CDR3 DNA sequence: TGTGCCAGTAGTGTTGACAGGGGGGCCTACGAGCAGTACTTC. It encodes CASSVDRGAYEQYF.

This chain joins TRBV28 and TRBJ2-7; the D gene is possibly TRBD2 (7 bases). The V gene lost 4 bases and the J gene lost 4 bases, with 20 bases spanning the gap. The CDR3 extends over 16 amino acids. Germline values: CDR1 MDHEN, CDR2 SYDVKM. The CDR3 loop reads CASSSLGGGIRYEQYF. The DNA of the CDR3 is TGTGCCAGCAGTTCCCTAGGGGGGGGTATTAGATACGAGCAGTACTTC.

This rearrangement joins TRBV18 to TRBJ1-3, with D possibly matching TRBD1 (5 bases). V lost 3 bases and J lost 0, with 12 bases in between. Germline values: CDR1 KGHSH, CDR2 LQKENI. The CDR3 runs 16 residues. CDR3 coding DNA: TGTGCCAGCTCACCCCTCCAGACAGACTCTGGAAACACCATATATTTT. This gives the protein CASSPLQTDSGNTIYF. The full variable domain, its missing parts supplied by reference TRBV18 and TRBJ1-3, is NAGVMQNPRHLVRRRGQEARLRCSPMKGHSHVYWYRQLPEEGLKFMVYLQKENIIDESGMPKERFSAEFPKEGPSILRIQQVVRGDSAAYFCASSPLQTDSGNTIYFGEGSWLTVV.

The chain joins TRBV7-8 to TRBJ2-1; no definite D call. This CDR3 is built from 12 residues. Trimming stripped 5 bases from V and 6 bases from J, with 8 bases between. Germline V gene sequence: CDR1 SGHVS, CDR2 FQNEAQ. The DNA for the CDR3 is TGTGCCAGCAGCCCTGTAGGCAATGAGCAGTTCTTC. Residues: CASSPVGNEQFF.

The J gene is TRBJ1-4, the V gene TRBV4-1; D gene unclear. CDR1 MGHRA and CDR2 YSYEKL come from the germline V gene. V lost 4 bases and J lost 4, with 13 bases in between. This CDR3 has 15 residues. CDR3 in DNA: TGCGCCAGCAGCCTGCCCGACGGAGGTAATGAAAAACTGTTTTTT. Amino acid sequence: CASSLPDGGNEKLFF.

This clone is a singleton in its sample. The chain couples TRBV9 to TRBJ2-1; 7 bases fit TRBD1. J gave up 5 bases and V 0 bases, and 2 bases lay outside the gene matches. This CDR3 is built from 14 residues. Germline values: CDR1 SGDLS, CDR2 YYNGEE. The CDR3 nucleotides are TGTGCCAGCAGCGTAGGGCAGGGGGACAATGAGCAGTTCTTC. The encoded protein is CASSVGQGDNEQFF.

The V call is TRBV9, the J call TRBJ2-7; D perhaps matches TRBD1 (6 bases). Between the trimmed V and J ends, which lost 3 bases and 0 bases, there was a span of 10 bases. This CDR3 region has 14 residues. CDR1 and CDR2 (germline): SGDLS, YYNGEE. CDR3 nucleotides: TGTGCCAGCAGCGGACGGGACAACTCCTACGAGCAGTACTTC. Encoded protein: CASSGRDNSYEQYF.

This clone showed up just once. The chain carries TRBV27 and TRBJ2-7; no firm D call. The CDR3 runs 14 residues. The V end was cut by 4 bases, the J end by 3 bases, with 13 bases between. Germline V gene sequence: CDR1 MNHEY, CDR2 SMNVEV (reference sequence). CDR3 loop: CASSSRTVNYEQYF. The CDR3 DNA is TGTGCCAGCAGTTCCCGGACGGTCAACTACGAGCAGTACTTC.

The rearrangement links TRBV30 to TRBJ2-7, with no clear D. V gave up 2 bases and J gave up 2 bases, with 7 bases separating them. The CDR3 covers 12 residues. The germline V gene encodes CDR1 GTSNPN and CDR2 SVGIG (reference sequence). CDR3 in DNA: TGTGCCTGGAGTCAACTTACCTACGAGCAGTACTTC. It is translated as CAWSQLTYEQYF. The full variable domain, its missing parts supplied by reference TRBV30 and TRBJ2-7, is SQTIHQWPATLVQPVGSPLSLECTVEGTSNPNLYWYRQAAGRGLQLLFYSVGIGQISSEVPQNLSASRPQDRQFILSSKKLLLSDSGFYLCAWSQLTYEQYFGPGTRLTVT.

J is TRBJ2-2 and V is TRBV9; tentative D call: TRBD1 (7 bases). Germline V gene sequence: CDR1 SGDLS, CDR2 YYNGEE. The CDR3 is made up of 16 amino acids. V dropped 4 bases and J dropped 5 bases, with 18 bases sitting between them. CDR3 coding DNA: TGTGCCAGCAGCTTTGGGGGACAGCGGGTTACCGGGGAGCTGTTTTTT. This encodes CASSFGGQRVTGELFF.

The V gene is TRBV7-9, the J gene TRBJ2-1; 7 bases match TRBD1. This CDR3 region has 15 residues. Unmatched junction bases numbered 12, after V lost 3 bases and J lost 10 bases. Per the germline V gene, CDR1 is SEHNR and CDR2 is FQNEAQ (reference sequence). The CDR3 DNA follows: TGTGCCAGCAGCTTGCAGGGACAGTGGGAAAGCGAGCAGTTCTTC. Amino acids: CASSLQGQWESEQFF.